These 24 T cell receptor beta chains share one sample of origin, sequenced in a study of shared clonotypes between healthy human individuals. Repertoires were generated with immunoSEQ multiplex PCR, while TCRdb's copy carries only in-frame clones and drops some. The data contain 2 million to 3 million clones, over 85% of them seen just once; the ten biggest clones take up about 0.34%. Sequencing was done on a sample of naive CD4+ T cells from PBMCs. Described subset: CD45RA+ positively selected. The receptors come from a man aged 18 to 29 in good health. Some clones in this sample may be carry-over from other donors' samples.

The chain carries TRBV27 and TRBJ2-6, with D perhaps matching TRBD1 (5 bases). CDR1 and CDR2 from the germline V gene are MNHEY and SMNVEV (reference sequence). The ends were cut back, 4 bases at V and 2 bases at J, with 9 bases in the middle. The CDR3 is made up of 15 amino acids. CDR3 loop: CASSYFRAGANVLTF. CDR3 bases: TGTGCCAGCAGTTATTTCAGGGCTGGGGCCAACGTCCTGACTTTC.

The chain is built from TRBV7-6 and TRBJ2-7, with D possibly TRBD1 on 6 matching bases. V was trimmed by 5 bases and J by 2 bases, leaving 16 bases between them. The CDR3 is 15 amino acids. CDR1 and CDR2 (germline): SGHVS, FNYEAQ. CDR3 loop: CASSPVRDTPYEQYF. As DNA, the CDR3 is TGTGCCAGCAGCCCCGTACGGGACACCCCCTACGAGCAGTACTTC.

The rearrangement uses TRBV6-1 and TRBJ2-7; no reliable D call. Germline-derived CDR1 and CDR2 are MNHNS and SASEGT. CDR3 size: 14 residues. V shed 3 bases and J shed 4 bases, with 13 bases lying between them. CDR3 sequence reads: CASSEGLLGYEQYF. The DNA of the CDR3 is TGTGCCAGCAGTGAGGGCCTTTTGGGGTACGAGCAGTACTTC.

J is TRBJ1-4 and V is TRBV27; 9 nucleotides line up with TRBD1. The CDR3 runs to 19 residues. V was clipped by 6 bases and J by 8 bases; unmatched bases: 22. Germline V CDR1 and CDR2: MNHEY, SMNVEV (reference sequence). The CDR3 reads CASSPHSIQTGGGGEKLFF. The CDR3 bases are TGTGCCAGCAGCCCTCATTCAATTCAAACAGGGGGCGGAGGCGAAAAACTGTTTTTT.

The J gene is TRBJ2-7, the V gene TRBV5-4; a weak D match, TRBD2 (6 bases). V was clipped by 3 bases and J by 1 base, with 11 bases between them. The germline CDR1 and CDR2 sequences are SGHNT and YYREEE (reference sequence). The CDR3 length is 14 residues. For the CDR3, the DNA is TGTGCCAGCAGCTCCCGGGACTTGTCCTACGAGCAGTACTTC. It translates to CASSSRDLSYEQYF.

This clone appeared a single time. In nucleotides, the CDR3 is TGCGCCAGCAGCTTGGTCTCGGGTTATGGGAACAATGAGCAGTTCTTC. Translating gives CASSLVSGYGNNEQFF. The V and J genes are TRBV5-1 and TRBJ2-1; D is ambiguous. The CDR3 loop spans 16 amino acids. The germline V and J ends were trimmed by 0 bases and 5 bases, with 15 bases remaining between them. CDR1 and CDR2 (germline): SGHRS, YFSETQ.

This chain uses TRBV4-2 with TRBJ2-1, with 10 positions matching TRBD2. The trim removed 2 bases at V and 8 bases at J, leaving 12 bases unmatched. The germline gives CDR1 LGHNA, CDR2 YNFKEQ. The CDR3 is made up of 17 amino acids. The CDR3 reads CASSQTPKREGHDEQFF. The CDR3 DNA reads as TGTGCCAGCAGCCAAACCCCTAAGCGGGAGGGCCACGATGAGCAGTTCTTC.

J is TRBJ2-5 and V is TRBV7-9; TRBD1 agrees at 7 bases. Gene TRBJ2-7 matches the end of the DNA better, so the J call may be wrong. Germline loops: CDR1 SEHNR, CDR2 FQNEAQ (reference sequence). CDR3 size: 15 residues. Here the CDR3 reads CASSFIRGRNSEQYF. The CDR3, as DNA: TGTGCCAGCAGCTTCATTAGGGGGCGTAACAGCGAGCAGTACTTC.

This chain links TRBV27 with TRBJ2-5; the D is unclear. Germline V gene data show CDR1 as MNHEY and CDR2 as SMNVEV (reference sequence). The germline V and J ends were trimmed by 1 base and 5 bases, with 11 bases remaining between them. This CDR3 is 14 amino acids long. The CDR3 here is CASSLLTGSETQYF. The CDR3 region has the DNA TGTGCCAGCAGTTTATTAACCGGTTCCGAGACCCAGTACTTC.

V gene TRBV11-2 combines with J gene TRBJ2-7; D is undetermined. CDR3 length: 16 residues. The germline V and J ends were trimmed by 0 bases and 3 bases, with 15 bases remaining between them. The germline V gene encodes CDR1 SGHAT and CDR2 FQNNGV. CDR3 nucleotide sequence: TGTGCCAGCAGCTTAGATCGCAGGAATAGGGTCTACGAGCAGTACTTC. Its translation: CASSLDRRNRVYEQYF.

This chain joins TRBV9 and TRBJ2-5, with a possible D match to TRBD1 (6 bases). The CDR3 is 14 amino acids. Per the germline V gene, CDR1 is SGDLS and CDR2 is YYNGEE. Deletions cut 3 bases from V and 1 base from J, with 10 bases between. The CDR3 sequence is CASSATGTQETQYF. For the CDR3, the DNA is TGTGCCAGCAGCGCCACAGGGACCCAAGAGACCCAGTACTTC.

The V gene is TRBV5-4, the J gene TRBJ2-5, with 8 positions matching TRBD2. CDR3 length equals 14 residues. V dropped 4 bases and J dropped 4; count of bases not matched to a gene: 6. Germline assignment: CDR1 SGHNT and CDR2 YYREEE (reference sequence). CDR3 sequence (DNA): TGTGCCAGCAGCCCGACACGGGAGGGAGAGACCCAGTACTTC. Translating it yields CASSPTREGETQYF. Full variable domain (outside the CDR3, taken from reference TRBV5-4 and TRBJ2-5): ETGVTQSPTHLIKTRGQQVTLRCSSQSGHNTVSWYQQALGQGPQFIFQYYREEENGRGNFPPRFSGLQFPNYSSELNVNALELDDSALYLCASSPTREGETQYFGPGTRLLVL.

The chain recombines TRBV13 with TRBJ2-7; 7 nucleotides align to TRBD2. This CDR3 spans 15 amino acids. The ends lost 6 bases at V and 7 bases at J; junction bases unmatched: 15. Germline V gene sequence: CDR1 PRHDT, CDR2 FYEKMQ (reference sequence). The CDR3 region is CASRQTGTTSWEQYF. The CDR3 DNA reads TGTGCCAGCAGACAGACCGGGACTACTAGCTGGGAGCAGTACTTC. Together with reference TRBV13 and TRBJ2-7, the CDR3 gives the full variable domain: AAGVIQSPRHLIKEKRETATLKCYPIPRHDTVYWYQQGPGQDPQFLISFYEKMQSDKGSIPDRFSAQQFSDYHSELNMSSLELGDSALYFCASRQTGTTSWEQYFGPGTRLTVT.

The rearrangement links TRBV5-1 to TRBJ1-5, with 9 bases lining up with TRBD1. The CDR3 has 15 residues. Germline CDR1 and CDR2: SGHRS and YFSETQ. Losses at the gene ends were 4 bases for V and 4 bases for J; bases not matched to a gene: 6. CDR3 region: CASSRTGEPNQPQHF. In nucleotides, the CDR3 is TGCGCCAGCAGCCGGACAGGGGAACCTAATCAGCCCCAGCATTTT.

V and J are TRBV7-6 and TRBJ2-5, with a possible D match to TRBD1 (5 bases). The CDR3 covers 14 residues. Looked up from germline, CDR1 is SGHVS and CDR2 is FNYEAQ. Trimming took off 5 bases at V and 7 bases at J, with 17 bases between the two ends. The CDR3 coding sequence is TGTGCCAGCAGCCAAAGCAGGGAATTGGGGACCCAGTACTTC. It codes for CASSQSRELGTQYF. Full variable domain (rest looked up from reference TRBV7-6 and TRBJ2-5): GAGVSQSPRYKVTKRGQDVALRCDPISGHVSLYWYRQALGQGPEFLTYFNYEAQQDKSGLPNDRFSAERPEGSISTLTIQRTEQRDSAMYRCASSQSRELGTQYFGPGTRLLVL.

CDR3: CASSQRGEETQYF. For the CDR3, the DNA is TGCGCCAGCAGCCAGCGGGGGGAGGAGACCCAGTACTTC. V and J are TRBV4-1 and TRBJ2-5, with 8 bases that match TRBD2. Germline trimming cut 3 bases from V and 5 bases from J; bases unmatched to any gene: 2. CDR3 size: 13 residues. Germline values: CDR1 MGHRA, CDR2 YSYEKL.

This chain joins TRBV19 and TRBJ2-7; no clear D. Trimming stripped 9 bases from V and 6 bases from J, with 12 bases between. The CDR3 totals 11 residues. Germline V gene lookup returns CDR1 LNHDA and CDR2 SQIVND (reference sequence). The CDR3 is CASPVLLEQYF. CDR3 nucleotides: TGTGCCAGCCCAGTGTTGCTCGAGCAGTACTTC.

The V and J genes are TRBV4-2 and TRBJ2-6; the D call may be TRBD1 or TRBD2 (5 bases each). The CDR3 covers 16 residues. The V gene lost 0 bases and the J gene lost 4 bases, with 10 bases spanning the gap. Germline CDR1 and CDR2: LGHNA and YNFKEQ. The DNA for the CDR3 is TGTGCCAGCAGCCAAGATCAGGGAGCCGGGGCCAACGTCCTGACTTTC. Amino acids: CASSQDQGAGANVLTF.

This clone showed up just a few times. The V call is TRBV5-1, the J call TRBJ1-1; D is ambiguous. Germline assignment: CDR1 SGHRS and CDR2 YFSETQ. Trimming removed 5 bases from V and 3 bases from J, with 11 bases in between. This CDR3 region has 13 residues. The DNA of the CDR3 is TGCGCCAGCAGGAGGAAACTCGACACTGAAGCTTTCTTT. This encodes CASRRKLDTEAFF. Combining the CDR3 with reference TRBV5-1 and TRBJ1-1 gives the whole variable domain KAGVTQTPRYLIKTRGQQVTLSCSPISGHRSVSWYQQTPGQGLQFLFEYFSETQRNKGNFPGRFSGRQFSNSRSEMNVSTLELGDSALYLCASRRKLDTEAFFGQGTRLTVV.

V gene TRBV28 combines with J gene TRBJ2-1; D is possibly TRBD1 or TRBD2 (6 bases each). The CDR3 is 15 amino acids. The germline V gene has CDR1 MDHEN and CDR2 SYDVKM. V was pared by 5 bases and J by 9 bases, with 20 bases between. The CDR3 bases are TGTGCCAGCAGTCATGGCCTCGGGGGCCTCAGTGAGCAGTTCTTC. Amino acids: CASSHGLGGLSEQFF.

This chain uses TRBV5-1 with TRBJ2-4, with 7 bases matching TRBD1. The length of the CDR3 is 19 residues. Trimming removed 5 bases from V and 1 base from J; junction bases left unmatched: 18. The germline gives CDR1 SGHRS, CDR2 YFSETQ. This chain's CDR3 is CASSTRSDGQDTAKNIQYF. The CDR3 DNA reads TGCGCCAGCAGTACCCGATCGGACGGACAGGACACGGCCAAAAACATTCAGTACTTC.

The chain has TRBV5-1 and TRBJ2-1, with a tentative D call TRBD2 (6 bases). CDR3 size: 14 residues. V was clipped by 2 bases and J by 7 bases, with 13 bases between them. Germline V gives CDR1 SGHRS, CDR2 YFSETQ. This CDR3 reads CASSFEGRRNEQFF. CDR3 DNA: TGCGCCAGCAGCTTTGAAGGGAGGAGGAATGAGCAGTTCTTC.

V gene TRBV10-3 combines with J gene TRBJ1-3; D gene unclear. The CDR3 sequence is 16 residues long. CDR1 and CDR2 (germline): ENHRY, SYGVKD. V was clipped by 4 bases and J by 0 bases, with 13 bases between them. CDR3 residues: CAISGLRNPSGNTIYF. CDR3 sequence (DNA): TGTGCCATCAGTGGTCTTAGGAACCCCTCTGGAAACACCATATATTTT.

Concerning this clone itself: The same CDR3 is also encoded by other DNA sequences in this sample. V usage is TRBV6-5 and J usage is TRBJ2-7; D gene ambiguous. The CDR3 runs 13 residues. The V gene's germline CDR1 is MNHEY and CDR2 SVGAGI. Trimming cost V 2 bases and J 0 bases, with 5 bases left between them. This CDR3 is CASSYRASYEQYF. The CDR3 DNA sequence: TGTGCCAGCAGTTACAGGGCCTCCTACGAGCAGTACTTC.